The 28 T cell receptor beta chains below come from one sample, sequenced in a study of identical twins. MiXCR was run by TCRdb on the 5' RACE reads, yielding one entry per CDR3 protein. The profile shows hundreds of thousands of distinct CDR3 sequences, about 7% of them singletons. These same records also appear under a second study, on yellow fever vaccine responses in identical twins.

The sequencing input was memory (CD45RO+) T cells sorted from blood. Receptors originate from a woman aged 18-29 years in good health.

This clonotype was found many times. The chain is built from TRBV4-2 and TRBJ1-5, with D uncertain. Looked up from germline, CDR1 is LGHNA and CDR2 is YNFKEQ. V was cut by 1 base and J by 3 bases, with 10 bases left in between. This CDR3 spans 15 amino acids. The CDR3 DNA is TGTGCCAGCAGCCAAGGGCGTAACGACAATCAGCCCCAGCATTTT. Its translation is CASSQGRNDNQPQHF.

The rearrangement links TRBV5-4 to TRBJ1-2; D unclear. The CDR3 contains 14 residues. Germline CDR1 and CDR2: SGHNT and YYREEE (reference sequence). Trimming took 4 bases from V and 6 from J, leaving 16 bases between them. The CDR3 DNA is TGTGCCAGCAGCGTGGGAGGCAGGAGTGATGGCTACACCTTC. This translates into CASSVGGRSDGYTF.

This clonotype showed up just a few times. This chain uses TRBV6-1 with TRBJ2-7; 7 bases align to TRBD1. The CDR3 runs 13 residues. CDR1 MNHNS and CDR2 SASEGT come from the germline V gene. The junction had 6 bases not matched to a gene; V was cut back by 4 bases and J by 6 bases. The chain's CDR3 is CASSGRQGPEQYV. The CDR3 DNA reads TGTGCCAGCAGTGGACGACAGGGCCCCGAGCAGTACGTC.

This clonotype occurred a few times. V is TRBV7-3 and J is TRBJ2-1, with a tentative D call TRBD2 (5 bases). V lost 5 bases and J lost 5, with 22 bases in between. This CDR3 has 17 residues. Looked up from germline, CDR1 is SGHTA and CDR2 is FQGTGA. CDR3 region: CASSAIASPGEDNEQFF. The CDR3 coding sequence is TGTGCCAGCAGCGCCATCGCTAGCCCAGGAGAGGACAATGAGCAGTTCTTC.

This clonotype showed up just a few times. This rearrangement joins TRBV20-1 to TRBJ1-2; tentative D call: TRBD1 (6 bases). The CDR3 loop spans 15 amino acids. Trimming pared 6 bases from V and 2 bases from J, leaving 19 bases between. Germline assignment: CDR1 DFQATT and CDR2 SNEGSKA (reference sequence). The CDR3 nucleotides read TGCAGTGCCCAAATCCGGGACACGATCAACTATGGCTACACCTTC. This encodes CSAQIRDTINYGYTF.

This clonotype occurred many times. The chain couples TRBV5-1 to TRBJ2-7; either TRBD1 or TRBD2 may supply D (6 bases each). The germline V gene encodes CDR1 SGHRS and CDR2 YFSETQ. The CDR3 totals 17 residues. Trimming removed 0 bases at V and 7 bases at J, with 23 bases between. This CDR3 is CASSLGPAWGALKEQYF. In DNA, the CDR3 is TGCGCCAGCAGCTTGGGGCCCGCGTGGGGGGCTCTTAAGGAGCAGTACTTC.

The sample holds many counts of this clonotype. This chain uses TRBV5-5 with TRBJ1-2; no clear D gene. CDR1 and CDR2 (germline): SGHKS, YYEKEE (reference sequence). The CDR3 totals 14 residues. V was shortened by 0 bases and J by 3 bases, with 9 bases between the two germline ends. DNA of the CDR3: TGTGCCAGCAGCTTGGCAACAGAAGACTATGGCTACACCTTC. Translated, it gives CASSLATEDYGYTF.

A few counts support this clonotype. This chain connects TRBV9 to TRBJ2-5; 8 nucleotides line up with TRBD2. Germline CDR1 and CDR2: SGDLS and YYNGEE. The J segment lost 4 bases and the V segment lost 1 base, leaving 6 bases of the junction unmatched. This CDR3 is 15 amino acids long. Here the CDR3 DNA reads TGTGCCAGCAGCGTAACGGGAGGGCTGGGAGAGACCCAGTACTTC. It encodes CASSVTGGLGETQYF.

This clonotype was counted at least ten times. The chain combines TRBV5-1 with TRBJ1-2; D perhaps matches TRBD1 (5 bases). The CDR3 spans 13 residues. The V gene's germline CDR1 is SGHRS and CDR2 YFSETQ. With 1 base removed from V and 8 bases from J, the gap between germline ends came to 12 bases. The CDR3 DNA follows: TGCGCCAGCAGCTTGCCTGACAGTCAGGGCTACACCTTC. It yields the protein CASSLPDSQGYTF.

In this sample, this clonotype turned up a few times. V gene TRBV28 combines with J gene TRBJ2-7; no clear D gene. V was trimmed by 5 bases and J by 2 bases, leaving 16 bases between them. The germline V gene encodes CDR1 MDHEN and CDR2 SYDVKM. The CDR3 loop spans 15 amino acids. Here the CDR3 reads CASSPLDVAPYEQYF. Here the CDR3 DNA reads TGTGCCAGCAGTCCCCTGGACGTAGCACCCTACGAGCAGTACTTC. Looking up the rest from reference TRBV28 and TRBJ2-7 gives the full variable domain: DVKVTQSSRYLVKRTGEKVFLECVQDMDHENMFWYRQDPGLGLRLIYFSYDVKMKEKGDIPEGYSVSREKKERFSLILESASTNQTSMYLCASSPLDVAPYEQYFGPGTRLTVT.

This clonotype was counted at least ten times. The chain joins TRBV5-5 to TRBJ2-7; TRBD2 agrees at 7 bases. Germline trimming cut 4 bases from V and 5 bases from J; bases unmatched to any gene: 9. CDR1 and CDR2 from the germline V gene are SGHKS and YYEKEE (reference sequence). CDR3 length equals 14 residues. The CDR3 nucleotides are TGTGCCAGCAGCATGTACCACACTAGCGACGAGCAGTACTTC. It translates to CASSMYHTSDEQYF.

Ten or more counts support this clonotype. The rearrangement joins TRBV4-2 to TRBJ1-5; 10 nucleotides align to TRBD1. This CDR3 is 16 amino acids long. Trimming at V came to 4 bases and at J to 5 bases, leaving 8 bases not matched to a gene. Per germline, CDR1 LGHNA and CDR2 YNFKEQ. The CDR3 loop reads CASSLAGQGTYQPQHF. The CDR3 DNA sequence: TGTGCCAGCAGCCTGGCGGGACAGGGGACATATCAGCCCCAGCATTTT.

There are a few counts of this clonotype. The chain combines TRBV2 with TRBJ2-3; D is possibly TRBD1 (6 bases). Germline assignment: CDR1 SNHLY and CDR2 FYNNEI. The CDR3 spans 16 residues. The V end lost 6 bases, the J end lost 2 bases, and 18 bases lay between the germline ends. CDR3 sequence (DNA): TGTGCCAGCAGCCCCCAGACAGGAACAAACACAGATACGCAGTATTTT. Amino acids: CASSPQTGTNTDTQYF.

This clonotype was detected only a few times. V gene TRBV6-1 combines with J gene TRBJ2-7; 12 nucleotides agree with TRBD2. CDR3 size: 14 residues. J gave up 3 bases and V 4 bases, and 1 base lay outside the gene matches. CDR1 is MNHNS, CDR2 SASEGT, per germline. The CDR3: CASSGGLAGYEQYV. The DNA of the CDR3 is TGTGCCAGCAGTGGGGGACTAGCGGGCTACGAGCAGTACGTC.

This clonotype was counted between two and nine times. The gene calls are TRBV24-1 and TRBJ2-7; D perhaps matches TRBD2 (6 bases). Germline-derived CDR1 and CDR2 are KGHDR and SFDVKD. Deletions cut 5 bases from V and 3 bases from J, with 10 bases between. The CDR3 is 13 amino acids. The CDR3 region has the DNA TGTGCCACCAGTGCGGCGGGGCGCTACGAGCAGTACTTC. Protein product: CATSAAGRYEQYF.

The chain recombines TRBV20-1 with TRBJ2-3, with 7 positions matching TRBD2. Germline CDR1 DFQATT, CDR2 SNEGSKA (reference sequence). Unmatched junction bases numbered 8, after V lost 0 bases and J lost 2 bases. This CDR3 region has 16 residues. Here the CDR3 DNA reads TGCAGTGCTAGAGATCCCCAGCGGGGAGACACAGATACGCAGTATTTT. This translates into CSARDPQRGDTDTQYF.

The chain couples TRBV27 to TRBJ2-1, with TRBD1 matching 7 bases. Germline-derived CDR1 and CDR2 are MNHEY and SMNVEV (reference sequence). The CDR3 has 13 residues. V lost 6 bases and J lost 6; bases outside the gene matches: 5. CDR3 nucleotide sequence: TGTGCCAGCAGGATGACAGGGTCCAATGAGCAGTTCTTC. Its protein is CASRMTGSNEQFF.

This clonotype was seen a few times. The chain couples TRBV6-5 to TRBJ2-2, with D hard to call. Trimming removed 4 bases from V and 0 bases from J, with 12 bases in between. Germline V gene sequence: CDR1 MNHEY, CDR2 SVGAGI. This CDR3 is 16 amino acids long. The CDR3 nucleotides are TGTGCCAGCAGTTCCTATAGTGGGGCGAACACCGGGGAGCTGTTTTTT. This codes for CASSSYSGANTGELFF.

In its sample, this clonotype was seen many times. The chain combines TRBV20-1 with TRBJ2-3; the D call may be TRBD1 or TRBD2 (5 bases each). The germline gives CDR1 DFQATT, CDR2 SNEGSKA (reference sequence). The CDR3 is made up of 12 amino acids. V was pared by 3 bases and J by 2 bases, with 6 bases between. The CDR3 nucleotides read TGCAGTGCTAGGGGGGACACAGATACGCAGTATTTT. This translates into CSARGDTDTQYF.

The CDR3 region has the DNA TGCGCCAGCAGCCAAGATCGCTCTGCAGGAAACACCATATATTTT. Translating it yields CASSQDRSAGNTIYF. The chain is built from TRBV4-1 and TRBJ1-3; no firm D call. Germline V gene data show CDR1 as MGHRA and CDR2 as YSYEKL. V lost 0 bases and J lost 4, with 10 bases in between. The CDR3 has 15 residues.

Ten or more counts support this clonotype. This chain connects TRBV24-1 to TRBJ2-3, with D possibly being TRBD1 or TRBD2 (5 bases each). The germline V gene encodes CDR1 KGHDR and CDR2 SFDVKD. The CDR3 is 12 amino acids. V lost 6 bases and J 3 bases, leaving 6 bases between the germline ends. The CDR3 sequence is CATSWGTDTQYF. CDR3 coding DNA: TGTGCCACCAGTTGGGGGACAGATACGCAGTATTTT.

This chain joins TRBV18 and TRBJ2-7, with D maybe TRBD1 (5 bases). Germline CDR1 and CDR2: KGHSH and LQKENI. The CDR3 extends over 15 amino acids. Trimming pared 2 bases from V and 6 bases from J, leaving 17 bases between. The CDR3 region is CASSPYQGSSGEQYV. CDR3 bases: TGTGCCAGCTCACCATATCAGGGTTCGAGTGGCGAGCAGTACGTC.

The V call is TRBV19, the J call TRBJ2-6; possible D gene TRBD2, 5 bases. V shed 10 bases and J shed 2 bases, with 21 bases lying between them. The CDR3 is made up of 17 amino acids. The germline V gene has CDR1 LNHDA and CDR2 SQIVND (reference sequence). As DNA, the CDR3 is TGTGCCAACCCGGGAAGGGTAAAGACCCCTGGGGCCAACGTCCTGACTTTC. As protein: CANPGRVKTPGANVLTF.

In its sample, this clonotype was seen a few times. The rearrangement uses TRBV20-1 and TRBJ2-1; TRBD2 aligns across 11 bases. V lost 5 bases to trimming and J lost 0 bases; unmatched junction nucleotides: 9. Looked up from germline, CDR1 is DFQATT and CDR2 is SNEGSKA (reference sequence). The length of the CDR3 is 17 residues. The CDR3 DNA reads TGCAGTGCTCCACTAGCGGGGGCCTCAAGCTCCTACAATGAGCAGTTCTTC. Its protein is CSAPLAGASSSYNEQFF.

This clonotype was picked up many times. V is TRBV6-5 and J is TRBJ2-1; no reliable D call. Between the trimmed V and J ends, which lost 1 base and 8 bases, there was a span of 6 bases. The CDR3 runs 12 residues. Germline loops: CDR1 MNHEY, CDR2 SVGAGI. CDR3 sequence reads: CASSYLGDEQFF. CDR3 sequence (DNA): TGTGCCAGCAGTTACTTAGGAGATGAGCAGTTCTTC.

A few counts support this clonotype. The rearrangement uses TRBV6-4 and TRBJ1-1, with 8 bases fitting TRBD1. Per germline, CDR1 MRHNA and CDR2 SNTAGT. This CDR3 region has 14 residues. After removal of 5 bases from V and 4 bases from J, the junction contained 6 bases not matched to a gene. This CDR3 reads CASSRQGKGTEAFF. The CDR3 coding sequence is TGTGCCAGCAGTCGACAGGGGAAGGGCACTGAAGCTTTCTTT.

This clonotype was counted at least ten times. This chain uses TRBV12-3 or TRBV12-4 with TRBJ2-4, with D possibly called TRBD1 or TRBD2 (5 bases each). There are 14 residues in the CDR3. The germline V and J ends were trimmed by 2 bases and 8 bases, with 13 bases remaining between them. In DNA form, the CDR3 reads TGTGCCAGCAGTTTAAACGTGCAGGGAGACATTCAGTACTTC. This translates into CASSLNVQGDIQYF.

The chain carries TRBV28 and TRBJ1-2, with D maybe TRBD1 (5 bases). The CDR3 is 17 amino acids. V lost 0 bases and J 4 bases, leaving 18 bases between the germline ends. The germline V gene has CDR1 MDHEN and CDR2 SYDVKM. As DNA, the CDR3 is TGTGCCAGCAGTTTATGGGGCCCGGGACGGGGTGGCTATGGCTACACCTTC. As protein: CASSLWGPGRGGYGYTF.